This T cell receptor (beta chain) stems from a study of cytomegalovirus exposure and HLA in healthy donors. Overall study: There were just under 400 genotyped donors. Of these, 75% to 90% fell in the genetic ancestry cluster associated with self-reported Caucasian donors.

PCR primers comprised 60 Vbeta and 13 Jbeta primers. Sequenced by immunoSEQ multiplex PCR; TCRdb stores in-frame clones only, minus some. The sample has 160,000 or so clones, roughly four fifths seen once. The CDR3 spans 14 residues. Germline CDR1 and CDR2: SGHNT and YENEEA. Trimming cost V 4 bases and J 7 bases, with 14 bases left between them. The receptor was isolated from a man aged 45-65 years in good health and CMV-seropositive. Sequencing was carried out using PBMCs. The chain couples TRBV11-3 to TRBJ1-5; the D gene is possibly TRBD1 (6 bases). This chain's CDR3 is CASSSGQRWQPQHF. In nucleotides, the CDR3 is TGTGCCAGCAGCTCGGGACAACGGTGGCAGCCCCAGCATTTT.